This TCR beta chain originates from a study of brain T cells in children with intractable seizures. Study findings and constraints: Patients' HCMV serostatus was unknown; virus specificity rests on CDR3 similarity alone. Pre- and post-surgery blood differed in depth, so pre-surgery absences may be undersampling.

Only cases whose brain tissue showed the highest T cell transcript signatures were sequenced. Assay used: immunoSEQ multiplex PCR; TCRdb lists only in-frame clones, some missing. The repertoire holds 95,000 to 120,000 clones, with 85% to 95% as singletons. As concerns this clone: The antigen remains undetermined.

V dropped 6 bases and J dropped 5; count of bases not matched to a gene: 20. There are 17 residues in the CDR3. The V gene's germline CDR1 is SQVTM and CDR2 ANQGSEA. The chain employs TRBV29-1 and TRBJ2-7, with TRBD2 identical over 9 bases. The TCR comes from a boy in the first two years of life with hemimegalencephaly and intractable seizures. The material was peripheral blood, obtained at surgery. For the CDR3, the DNA is TGCAGCGTCGCGGGACTAGCTGTCCCCATTGCGTCCGACGAGCAGTACTTC. Amino acids: CSVAGLAVPIASDEQYF.